Below, 10 T cell receptor beta chains from the same sample are listed, as sequenced in a study of shared clonotypes between healthy human individuals. Positive CCR7 selection of CD45RO-negative cells yielded the naive CD8 cells, and terminally differentiated effector memory CD45RA+ cells were excluded. Clones were read by immunoSEQ multiplex PCR, and TCRdb kept only the in-frame ones, dropping some. The sample carries 800,000 or so clones, 96% recorded once. Source material: naive CD8+ T cells sorted from blood. These receptors all come from a young man in good health.

The chain links TRBV4-3 to TRBJ2-1, with D possibly matching TRBD2 (6 bases). The CDR3 runs 17 residues. The V gene's germline CDR1 is LGHNA and CDR2 YSLEER. Trimming cost V 4 bases and J 3 bases, with 19 bases left between them. CDR3 sequence reads: CASSLPPHGSVYNEQFF. The CDR3 DNA follows: TGCGCCAGCAGCCTTCCTCCCCACGGGAGTGTCTACAATGAGCAGTTCTTC.

The chain joins TRBV5-1 to TRBJ2-7; possible D gene TRBD2, 6 bases. Trimming stripped 0 bases from V and 2 bases from J, with 12 bases between. The CDR3 is made up of 15 amino acids. Germline CDR1 SGHRS, CDR2 YFSETQ. The CDR3 region has the DNA TGCGCCAGCAGCTTGGTATCCACTAGCACCTACGAGCAGTACTTC. This translates into CASSLVSTSTYEQYF.

This rearrangement joins TRBV5-6 to TRBJ2-2; D possibly corresponds to TRBD1 (6 bases). Germline CDR1 and CDR2: SGHDT and YYEEEE. The CDR3 runs 15 residues. V was trimmed by 4 bases and J by 0 bases, leaving 10 bases between them. The CDR3 spells CASSPDRTNTGELFF. CDR3 nucleotides: TGTGCCAGCAGCCCCGACAGGACGAACACCGGGGAGCTGTTTTTT.

The chain is built from TRBV18 and TRBJ1-1; D is possibly TRBD1 (6 bases). The ends were cut back, 5 bases at V and 6 bases at J, with 19 bases in the middle. This CDR3 spans 15 amino acids. CDR1 is KGHSH and CDR2 is LQKENI in the germline V gene. This CDR3 is CASSALGGRSPEAFF. The CDR3 bases are TGTGCCAGCTCAGCACTAGGGGGGCGAAGCCCTGAAGCTTTCTTT.

V gene TRBV29-1 combines with J gene TRBJ2-1, with 8 nucleotides matching TRBD1. This CDR3 is 18 amino acids long. Germline values: CDR1 SQVTM, CDR2 ANQGSEA. With V trimmed by 0 bases and J by 4 bases, 14 bases remained unmatched. The CDR3 DNA reads as TGCAGCGTTGAAGACCTATTCTCCGGGACAGGACAGTACAATGAGCAGTTCTTC. Its protein is CSVEDLFSGTGQYNEQFF.

The chain couples TRBV7-9 to TRBJ2-7; D may be TRBD1 (6 bases). CDR1 and CDR2 (germline): SEHNR, FQNEAQ (reference sequence). V was trimmed by 5 bases and J by 2 bases, leaving 13 bases between them. The CDR3 totals 14 residues. The CDR3 DNA follows: TGTGCCAGCAGCGGACCCGGGACACCCTACGAGCAGTACTTC. This gives the protein CASSGPGTPYEQYF.

V gene TRBV5-1 combines with J gene TRBJ1-4; 7 bases align to TRBD1. This CDR3 contains 17 residues. Trimming removed 7 bases from V and 4 bases from J; junction bases left unmatched: 16. Germline assignment: CDR1 SGHRS and CDR2 YFSETQ. The CDR3 DNA follows: TGCGCCAGCCGCCACGACCATTCCGGGACAGTTAATGAAAAACTGTTTTTT. Encoded protein: CASRHDHSGTVNEKLFF.

CDR3 sequence: CASSTERELNQPQHF. In DNA, the CDR3 is TGTGCCAGCAGCACCGAGAGGGAATTAAATCAGCCCCAGCATTTT. The V call is TRBV7-9, the J call TRBJ1-5, with no clear D. This CDR3 is built from 15 residues. The V gene's germline CDR1 is SEHNR and CDR2 FQNEAQ (reference sequence). V was cut by 5 bases and J by 4 bases, with 15 bases left in between.

This chain's CDR3 is CASSQMFGPPSTDTQYF. The CDR3 region has the DNA TGCGCCAGCAGCCAAATGTTCGGGCCCCCAAGCACAGATACGCAGTATTTT. This rearrangement joins TRBV4-3 to TRBJ2-3; D is undetermined. The CDR3 contains 17 residues. Germline-derived CDR1 and CDR2 are LGHNA and YSLEER. V was pared by 2 bases and J by 0 bases, with 15 bases between.

This sequence joins TRBV5-1 and TRBJ2-7, with 12 bases that match TRBD2. CDR1 and CDR2 from the germline V gene are SGHRS and YFSETQ. J lost 2 bases, V lost 3 bases, and 3 bases had no gene match. The CDR3 consists of 15 residues. The CDR3 here is CASSSASGRAYEQYF. As DNA, the CDR3 is TGCGCCAGCAGCTCGGCTAGCGGGAGGGCCTACGAGCAGTACTTC.